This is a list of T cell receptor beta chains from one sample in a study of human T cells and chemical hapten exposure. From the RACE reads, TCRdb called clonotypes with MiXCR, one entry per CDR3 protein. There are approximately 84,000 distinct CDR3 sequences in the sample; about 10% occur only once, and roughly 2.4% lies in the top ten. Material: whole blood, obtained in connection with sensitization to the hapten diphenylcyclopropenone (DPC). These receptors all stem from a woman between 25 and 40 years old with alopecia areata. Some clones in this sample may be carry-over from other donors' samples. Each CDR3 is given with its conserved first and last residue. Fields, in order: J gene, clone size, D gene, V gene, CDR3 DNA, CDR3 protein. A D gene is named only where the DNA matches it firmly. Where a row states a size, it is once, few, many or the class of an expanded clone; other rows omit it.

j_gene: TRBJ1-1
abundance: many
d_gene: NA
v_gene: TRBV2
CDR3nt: TGTGCCAGCAGTGAAAGGGGAATAAAGAACACTGAAGCTTTCTTT
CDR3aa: CASSERGIKNTEAFF

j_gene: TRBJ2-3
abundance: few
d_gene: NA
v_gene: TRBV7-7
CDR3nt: TGTGCCAGCAGCCAGGGGGGGGGTTACACAGATACGCAGTATTTT
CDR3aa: CASSQGGGYTDTQYF

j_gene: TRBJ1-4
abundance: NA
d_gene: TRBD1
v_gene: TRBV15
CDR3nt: TGTGCCACCAGCCGACAGGGGGATCTTAATGAAAAACTGTTTTTT
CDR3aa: CATSRQGDLNEKLFF

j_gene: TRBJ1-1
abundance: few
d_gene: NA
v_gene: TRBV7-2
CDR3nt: TGTGCCAGCAGCTTAGCCACTGAAGCTTTCTTT
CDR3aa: CASSLATEAFF

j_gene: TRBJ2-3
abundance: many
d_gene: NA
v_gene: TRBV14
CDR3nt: TGTGCCAGCAGCGGGGGCCTCACAGATACGCAGTATTTT
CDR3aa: CASSGGLTDTQYF

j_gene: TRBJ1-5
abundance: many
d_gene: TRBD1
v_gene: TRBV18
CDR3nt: TGTGCCAGCTCACCCGGACAGGGGACAAGGCAGCCCCAGCATTTT
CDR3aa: CASSPGQGTRQPQHF

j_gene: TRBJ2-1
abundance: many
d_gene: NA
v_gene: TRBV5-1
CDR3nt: TGCGCCAGCAGGGCCCCACAGGCGAGCTCCTACAATGAGCAGTTCTTC
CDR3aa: CASRAPQASSYNEQFF

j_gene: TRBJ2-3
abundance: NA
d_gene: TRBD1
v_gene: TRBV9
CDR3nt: TGTGCCAGCAGCGAGGGACAGGGACTGGATACGCAGTATTTT
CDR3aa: CASSEGQGLDTQYF

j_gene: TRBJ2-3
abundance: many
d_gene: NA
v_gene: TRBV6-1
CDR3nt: TGTGCCAGCAGAGTCGGGGACACAGATACGCAGTATTTT
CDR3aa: CASRVGDTDTQYF

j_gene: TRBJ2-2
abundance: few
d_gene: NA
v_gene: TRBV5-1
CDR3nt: TGCGCCAGCAGCTTGGGGCAGCGAACCGGGGAGCTGTTTTTT
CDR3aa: CASSLGQRTGELFF

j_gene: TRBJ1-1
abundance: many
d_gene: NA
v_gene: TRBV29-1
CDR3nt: TGCAGCGTTGTGCCACGGGGCTGGAACACTGAAGCTTTCTTT
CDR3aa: CSVVPRGWNTEAFF

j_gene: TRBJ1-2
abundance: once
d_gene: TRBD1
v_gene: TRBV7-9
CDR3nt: TGTGCCAGCAGCTTATCAACAGGGGTTCCCCTCTATGGCTACACCTTC
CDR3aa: CASSLSTGVPLYGYTF

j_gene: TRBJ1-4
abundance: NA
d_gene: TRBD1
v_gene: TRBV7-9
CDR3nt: TGTGCCAGCCGGACAGGAGAGAATGAAAAACTGTTTTTT
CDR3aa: CASRTGENEKLFF

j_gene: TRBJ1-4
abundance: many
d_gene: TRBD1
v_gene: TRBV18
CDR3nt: TGTGCCAGCTCACCGAATTGGGACAGTAATGAAAAACTGTTTTTT
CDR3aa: CASSPNWDSNEKLFF

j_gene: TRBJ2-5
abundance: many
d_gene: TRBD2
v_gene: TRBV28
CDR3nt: TGTGCCAGCAGCCCTGGACTAGCGGAGACCCAGTACTTC
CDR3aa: CASSPGLAETQYF

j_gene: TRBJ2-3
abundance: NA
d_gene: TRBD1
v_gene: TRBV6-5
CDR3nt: TGTGCCAGCCGTAACAGGGGGCAAAGCACAGATACGCAGTATTTT
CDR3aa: CASRNRGQSTDTQYF

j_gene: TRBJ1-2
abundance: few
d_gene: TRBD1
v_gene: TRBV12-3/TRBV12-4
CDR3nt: TGTGCCAGCAGTTTGGGGACAGGGCGGGACTATGGCTACACCTTC
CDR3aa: CASSLGTGRDYGYTF

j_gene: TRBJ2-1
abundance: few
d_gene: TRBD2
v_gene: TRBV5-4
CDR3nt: TGTGCCAGCAGCTCCCCTTTGGCTAGCGGGAGTGTTTCCTACAATGAGCAGTTCTTC
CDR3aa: CASSSPLASGSVSYNEQFF

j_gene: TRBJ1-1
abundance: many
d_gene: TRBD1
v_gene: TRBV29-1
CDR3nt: TGCAGCGTTGAAGCCCTTTTCCTCGGACAGGGCAGGAACACTGAAGCTTTCTTT
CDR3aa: CSVEALFLGQGRNTEAFF

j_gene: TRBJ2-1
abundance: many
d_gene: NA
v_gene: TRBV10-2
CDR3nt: TGCGCCAGCAGTGATCTGTATAATGAGCAGTTCTTC
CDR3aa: CASSDLYNEQFF

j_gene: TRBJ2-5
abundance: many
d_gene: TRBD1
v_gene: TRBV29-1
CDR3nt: TGCAGCGTTCCACAGGGGACGACCCAAGAGACCCAGTACTTC
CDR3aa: CSVPQGTTQETQYF

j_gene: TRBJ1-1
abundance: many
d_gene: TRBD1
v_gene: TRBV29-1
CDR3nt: TGCAGCGTTGAAAGACAGGGAGGCGCGAACACTGAAGCTTTCTTT
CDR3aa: CSVERQGGANTEAFF

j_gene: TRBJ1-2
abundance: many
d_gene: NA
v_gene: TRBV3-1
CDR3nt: TGTGCCAGCAGCCAAGATCAGGGTGGCTATGGCTACACCTTC
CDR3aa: CASSQDQGGYGYTF

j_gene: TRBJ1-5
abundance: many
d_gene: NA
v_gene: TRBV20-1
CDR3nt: TGCAGTGCTAGTGGGGGCGGGAGTCAGCCCCAGCATTTT
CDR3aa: CSASGGGSQPQHF

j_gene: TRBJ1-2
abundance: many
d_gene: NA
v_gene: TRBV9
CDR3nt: TGTGCCAGCAGCGTAGGAGGGGGAAACTATGGCTACACCTTC
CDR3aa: CASSVGGGNYGYTF

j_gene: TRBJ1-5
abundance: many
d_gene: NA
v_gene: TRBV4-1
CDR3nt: TGCGCCAGCAGCCCCGGCGAATTGCAGAGCAATCAGCCCCAGCATTTT
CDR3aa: CASSPGELQSNQPQHF

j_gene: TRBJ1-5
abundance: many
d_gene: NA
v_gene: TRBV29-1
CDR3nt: TGCAGCGTTGCCGACTCCAATAGCAATCAGCCCCAGCATTTT
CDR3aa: CSVADSNSNQPQHF

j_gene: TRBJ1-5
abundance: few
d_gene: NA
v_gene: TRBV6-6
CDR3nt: TGTGCCAGCAGCACAGCTAATCAGCCCCAGCATTTT
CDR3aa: CASSTANQPQHF

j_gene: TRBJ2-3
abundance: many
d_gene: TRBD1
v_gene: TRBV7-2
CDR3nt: TGTGCCAGCAGCGGGGACAGGGGAAAGTCAGATACGCAGTATTTT
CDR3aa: CASSGDRGKSDTQYF

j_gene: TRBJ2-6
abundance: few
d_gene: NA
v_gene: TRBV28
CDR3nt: TGTGCCAGCAAGTCCGGGGCCAACGTCCTGACTTTC
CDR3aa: CASKSGANVLTF

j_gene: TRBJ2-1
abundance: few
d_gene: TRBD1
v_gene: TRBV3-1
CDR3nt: TGTGCCAGCAGCCAACGTTCGGGACAGGGGTTTCCCTACAATGAGCAGTTCTTC
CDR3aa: CASSQRSGQGFPYNEQFF

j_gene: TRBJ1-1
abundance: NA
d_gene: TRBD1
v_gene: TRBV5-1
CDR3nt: TGCGCCAGCAGCTCCCAGCCTCGGACAGGGGGCACTGAAGCTTTCTTT
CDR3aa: CASSSQPRTGGTEAFF

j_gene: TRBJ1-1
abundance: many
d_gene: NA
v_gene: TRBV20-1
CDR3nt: TGCAGTGCTAGAGCAGGGTCGAACACTGAAGCTTTCTTT
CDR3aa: CSARAGSNTEAFF

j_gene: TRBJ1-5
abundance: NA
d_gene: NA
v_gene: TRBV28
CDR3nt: TGTGCCAGCCTGCCTGGGCACCGGATTTCAGGACAGCCCCAGCATTTT
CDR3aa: CASLPGHRISGQPQHF

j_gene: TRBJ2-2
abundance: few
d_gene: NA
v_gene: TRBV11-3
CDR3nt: TGTGCCAGCAGCTTAGAGGGCCAGGTGAACACCGGGGAGCTGTTTTTT
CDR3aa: CASSLEGQVNTGELFF

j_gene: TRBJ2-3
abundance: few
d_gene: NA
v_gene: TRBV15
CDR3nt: TGTGCCACCAGCCCGGTATTTCGGGGCTCCACAGATACGCAGTATTTT
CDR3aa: CATSPVFRGSTDTQYF

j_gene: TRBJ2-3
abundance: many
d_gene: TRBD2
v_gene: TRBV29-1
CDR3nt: TGCAGCTCCCGGGCGGGGGGCACAGATACGCAGTATTTT
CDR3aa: CSSRAGGTDTQYF

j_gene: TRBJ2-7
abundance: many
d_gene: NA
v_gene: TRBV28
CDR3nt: TGTGCCAGCAGTGTTCAGGGTCCCTACGAGCAGTACTTC
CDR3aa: CASSVQGPYEQYF

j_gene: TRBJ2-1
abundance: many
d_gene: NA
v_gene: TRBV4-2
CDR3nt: TGTGCCAGCAGCCAAGGGAGCGTCTCCTACAATGAGCAGTTCTTC
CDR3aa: CASSQGSVSYNEQFF

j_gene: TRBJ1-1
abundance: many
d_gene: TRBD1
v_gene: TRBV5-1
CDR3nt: TGCGCCAGCAGCGAGGGACAGGGCGGGACTGAAGCTTTCTTT
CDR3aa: CASSEGQGGTEAFF

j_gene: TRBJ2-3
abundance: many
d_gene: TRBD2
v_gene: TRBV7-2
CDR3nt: TGTGCCAGCAGCCAAAGGGCGGGGGGGCGGAGCACAGATACGCAGTATTTT
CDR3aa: CASSQRAGGRSTDTQYF

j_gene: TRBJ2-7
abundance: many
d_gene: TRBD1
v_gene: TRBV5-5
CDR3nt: TGTGCCAGCAGCCGGACAGGGGACGCCTACGAGCAGTACTTC
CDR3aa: CASSRTGDAYEQYF

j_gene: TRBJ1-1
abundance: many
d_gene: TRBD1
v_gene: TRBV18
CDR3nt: TGTGCCAGCTCACCACTTGTACAGGGGACGAACACTGAAGCTTTCTTT
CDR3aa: CASSPLVQGTNTEAFF